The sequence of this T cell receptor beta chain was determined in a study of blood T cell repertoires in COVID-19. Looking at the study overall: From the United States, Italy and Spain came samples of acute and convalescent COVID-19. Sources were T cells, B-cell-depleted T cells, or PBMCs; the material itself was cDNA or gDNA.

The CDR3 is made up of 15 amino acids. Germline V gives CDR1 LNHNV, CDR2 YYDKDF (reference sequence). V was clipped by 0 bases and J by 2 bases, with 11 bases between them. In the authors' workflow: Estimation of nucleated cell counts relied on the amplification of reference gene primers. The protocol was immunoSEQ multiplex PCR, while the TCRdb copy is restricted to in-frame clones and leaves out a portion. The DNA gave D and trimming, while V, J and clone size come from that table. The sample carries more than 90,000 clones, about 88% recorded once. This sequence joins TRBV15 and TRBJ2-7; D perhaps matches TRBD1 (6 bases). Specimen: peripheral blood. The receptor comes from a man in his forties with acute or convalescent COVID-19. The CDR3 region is CATSRDGAGAYEQYF. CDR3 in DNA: TGTGCCACCAGCAGAGATGGTGCAGGGGCCTACGAGCAGTACTTC.